This T cell receptor beta chain is from a study of T cell responses to AZD1222 COVID-19 vaccine. With regard to this clone: Its antigen is currently unknown.

General study results and limits: Close to half of spike-specific TCRs reportedly recognize unmutated variant regions. Spike-specific TCR breadth and depth went up after people got two AZD1222 doses. In a largely white British group with more females than males, clonal diversity was possibly underestimated.

Trimming removed 0 bases from V and 7 bases from J; junction bases left unmatched: 10. This CDR3 is built from 16 residues. The germline gives CDR1 LGHNT, CDR2 FRNRAP. Profiling relied on immunoSEQ multiplex PCR, and the TCRdb table lists in-frame clones only, not all of them. The data contain 65,000 to 80,000 clones, about 92% of them singletons. This chain links TRBV12-5 with TRBJ2-5; 8 bases map to TRBD1. The sequence was collected from an adult in good health. The sample here was peripheral blood, taken on day 0 of MenACWY control vaccination. CDR3 nucleotides: TGTGCTAGTGGTTTGGTACCCTTCGGACAGGGAGGGACCCAGTACTTC. It encodes CASGLVPFGQGGTQYF.